The 32 T cell receptor beta chains below come from one sample, sequenced in a study of blood T cell repertoires in COVID-19 (dated by TCRdb to 2018 to 2020). The receptor library was made with the immunoSEQ multiplex PCR assay. Held by TCRdb, this immuneACCESS table contains in-frame sequences only and omits some clones. Under half of the omission traces to an unresolved V gene where checked; the cause of the rest is unknown. The sample table records a few hundred thousand clones; about 83% of these occur just once. The ten largest clones add up to over 9% of the sample. The source material was peripheral blood. Every receptor here comes from an elderly man with acute or convalescent COVID-19.

This sequence joins TRBV3-1 (or the pseudogene TRBV3-2) and TRBJ2-1, with a possible D match to TRBD2 (6 bases). The CDR3 sequence is 15 residues long. Trimming stripped 4 bases from V and 8 bases from J, with 18 bases between. Per germline, CDR1 LGHDT and CDR2 YNNKEL (reference sequence). The CDR3 DNA sequence: TGTGCCAGCAGCCGGAGGGTGGCGGGAAAGGATGAGCAGTTCTTC. This translates into CASSRRVAGKDEQFF.

V gene TRBV11-1 combines with J gene TRBJ1-2; the match to TRBD1 covers 7 bases. V was clipped by 5 bases and J by 8 bases; unmatched bases: 17. CDR1 SGHAT and CDR2 FQDESV come from the germline V gene (reference sequence). CDR3 length: 16 residues. The CDR3 bases are TGTGCCAGCAGCCCTTCCCGGGACAGCAAATGGGGCGGCTACACCTTC. This sequence encodes CASSPSRDSKWGGYTF.

The gene calls are TRBV7-9 and TRBJ1-2; 7 bases line up with TRBD1. The CDR3 is made up of 13 amino acids. The junction had 3 bases not matched to a gene; V was cut back by 5 bases and J by 3 bases. Looked up from germline, CDR1 is SEHNR and CDR2 is FQNEAQ (reference sequence). The CDR3, as DNA: TGTGCCAGCAGCCCCGACAGGGACTATGGCTACACCTTC. Protein: CASSPDRDYGYTF.

The chain links TRBV25-1 to TRBJ2-3; 8 bases are shared with TRBD2. In germline, CDR1 is MGHDK, CDR2 SYGVNS. The CDR3 consists of 16 residues. V trimming: 0 bases; J trimming: 2 bases; junction bases outside the gene matches: 4. The CDR3 nucleotides are TGTGCCAGCAGTGAATACGGCGGGAGGAACACAGATACGCAGTATTTT. Its protein is CASSEYGGRNTDTQYF.

This clone has a handful of counts. In DNA, the CDR3 is TGCAGCGGTGGACAGGGGGCTGGAAACACCATATATTTT. Its protein product is CSGGQGAGNTIYF. The chain is built from TRBV29-1 and TRBJ1-3; 10 bases line up with TRBD1. There are 13 residues in the CDR3. Germline loops: CDR1 SQVTM, CDR2 ANQGSEA. V lost 7 bases and J lost 2; bases outside the gene matches: 2.

The CDR3 region is CAIAGTVSYEQYF. Here the CDR3 DNA reads TGTGCCATCGCGGGGACAGTCTCCTACGAGCAGTACTTC. The chain links TRBV10-3 to TRBJ2-7; possible D gene TRBD1, 7 bases. Germline V lookup: CDR1 ENHRY, CDR2 SYGVKD. Between the trimmed V and J ends, which lost 8 bases and 0 bases, there was a span of 11 bases. CDR3 size: 13 residues.

The J gene is TRBJ1-2, the V gene TRBV29-1; D is ambiguous. Germline CDR1 reads SQVTM; CDR2 reads ANQGSEA. The V end was cut by 3 bases, the J end by 9 bases, with 14 bases between. This CDR3 has 12 amino acids. The CDR3 region is CSVEMRISSYTF. For the CDR3, the DNA is TGCAGCGTTGAGATGAGGATATCTAGCTACACCTTC.

The chain joins TRBV19 to TRBJ1-5; 8 bases align to TRBD1. J gave up 2 bases and V 2 bases, and 5 bases lay outside the gene matches. Per germline, CDR1 LNHDA and CDR2 SQIVND (reference sequence). The CDR3 is 16 residues long. CDR3 coding DNA: TGTGCCAGTAGTATATGGACAGGGAGAGGCAATCAGCCCCAGCATTTT. Its translation is CASSIWTGRGNQPQHF.

The genes are TRBV28 and TRBJ2-1, with D uncertain. V lost 3 bases and J 6 bases, leaving 15 bases between the germline ends. Looked up from germline, CDR1 is MDHEN and CDR2 is SYDVKM. This CDR3 spans 15 amino acids. The CDR3 loop reads CASSFAKYPRNEQFF. CDR3 DNA sequence: TGTGCCAGCAGTTTTGCTAAATACCCCCGCAATGAGCAGTTCTTC.

This chain connects TRBV7-3 to TRBJ1-5; 7 positions agree with TRBD1. V was clipped by 5 bases and J by 2 bases; unmatched bases: 3. The germline CDR1 and CDR2 sequences are SGHTA and FQGTGA. The CDR3 has 14 residues. CDR3 amino acids: CASSPTGGNQPQHF. The DNA of the CDR3 is TGTGCCAGCAGCCCAACAGGGGGCAATCAGCCCCAGCATTTT.

CDR3 DNA sequence: TGTGCCAGCAGTCAGGGGGCGAACCTTCATGAAAAACTGTTTTTT. Protein: CASSQGANLHEKLFF. This sequence joins TRBV18 and TRBJ1-4, with 8 bases identical to TRBD1. This CDR3 spans 15 amino acids. Unmatched junction bases numbered 11, after V lost 8 bases and J lost 6 bases. CDR1 is KGHSH, CDR2 LQKENI, per germline.

The chain links TRBV6-1 to TRBJ1-5; D remains unclear. Germline CDR1 and CDR2: MNHNS and SASEGT. This CDR3 region has 15 residues. Trimming cost V 2 bases and J 7 bases, with 15 bases left between them. CDR3 coding DNA: TGTGCCAGCAGTGAAACGGGTAGGTATAGCCAGCCCCAGCATTTT. Amino acid sequence: CASSETGRYSQPQHF.

The CDR3 coding sequence is TGTGCCAGCAGCCGGGACAGGGATCCAGATACGCAGTATTTT. Residues: CASSRDRDPDTQYF. V is TRBV6-6 and J is TRBJ2-3; the match to TRBD1 covers 9 bases. CDR1 is MNHNY, CDR2 SVGAGI, per germline (reference sequence). V was clipped by 6 bases and J by 4 bases; unmatched bases: 5. The CDR3 extends over 14 amino acids.

The chain joins TRBV10-3 to TRBJ1-1; TRBD1 matches at 10 bases. Germline CDR1 ENHRY, CDR2 SYGVKD. J was trimmed by 4 bases and V by 6 bases; bases with no gene match: 11. The CDR3 spans 16 residues. The CDR3 region has the DNA TGTGCCATCAGGCCTCTGACAGGGGGCTGGGGCACTGAAGCTTTCTTT. Protein sequence: CAIRPLTGGWGTEAFF.

The chain uses TRBV27 and TRBJ1-5, with 8 bases lining up with TRBD1. From germline, CDR1 is MNHEY and CDR2 SMNVEV (reference sequence). The V segment lost 8 bases and the J segment 3 bases; nucleotides outside the gene matches: 3. This CDR3 spans 13 amino acids. CDR3 amino acids: CASGQGANQPQHF. DNA of the CDR3: TGTGCCAGCGGACAGGGCGCCAATCAGCCCCAGCATTTT.

This clone occurred once. The chain joins TRBV27 to TRBJ2-1, with TRBD2 identical over 14 bases. Trimming cost V 6 bases and J 12 bases; bases outside gene matches: 13. The CDR3 covers 16 residues. Germline V gene sequence: CDR1 MNHEY, CDR2 SMNVEV (reference sequence). CDR3: CASRGAGTSGSKGQFF. The DNA of the CDR3 is TGTGCCAGCAGGGGGGCCGGGACTAGCGGGAGCAAGGGGCAGTTCTTC.

The chain combines TRBV12-3 or TRBV12-4 with TRBJ1-3; D is undetermined. V gave up 5 bases and J gave up 4 bases, with 9 bases separating them. This CDR3 is 13 amino acids long. CDR3 DNA sequence: TGTGCCAGCAGTGTCGGTCTCGGAAACACCATATATTTT. It is translated as CASSVGLGNTIYF.

The chain joins TRBV5-1 to TRBJ1-5, with D perhaps TRBD1 (5 bases). The CDR3 totals 14 residues. Trimming pared 4 bases from V and 6 bases from J, leaving 14 bases between. The germline CDR1 and CDR2 sequences are SGHRS and YFSETQ. The DNA for the CDR3 is TGCGCCAGCAGCACAAATGGGGGGACTCAGCCCCAGCATTTT. It encodes CASSTNGGTQPQHF. The whole variable domain, filled in from reference TRBV5-1 and TRBJ1-5, reads KAGVTQTPRYLIKTRGQQVTLSCSPISGHRSVSWYQQTPGQGLQFLFEYFSETQRNKGNFPGRFSGRQFSNSRSEMNVSTLELGDSALYLCASSTNGGTQPQHFGDGTRLSIL.

This rearrangement joins TRBV29-1 to TRBJ1-2; D might be TRBD1 (5 bases). V shed 7 bases and J shed 7 bases, with 16 bases lying between them. This CDR3 is built from 12 residues. Germline V gene data show CDR1 as SQVTM and CDR2 as ANQGSEA. The CDR3 region is CSGGTGNGGYTF. The CDR3 DNA reads TGCAGCGGGGGGACGGGGAATGGTGGCTACACCTTC.

The V and J genes are TRBV7-6 and TRBJ2-7, with a weak D call TRBD2 (6 bases). The CDR3 is 14 amino acids. Germline V gives CDR1 SGHVS, CDR2 FNYEAQ. With 0 bases removed from V and 6 bases from J, the gap between germline ends came to 12 bases. CDR3 in DNA: TGTGCCAGCAGCTTAGCGTCGGTCGGGGGCGAGCAGTACTTC. It encodes CASSLASVGGEQYF.

The chain combines TRBV12-3 or TRBV12-4 with TRBJ2-5, with TRBD2 matching over 8 bases. This CDR3 region has 13 residues. V was pared by 8 bases and J by 5 bases, with 7 bases of the junction left unmatched. Here the CDR3 DNA reads TGTGCCAGCGCCGGGAGGGCCCAGGAGACCCAGTACTTC. It is translated as CASAGRAQETQYF.

This chain joins TRBV5-1 and TRBJ1-2; D unclear. The germline V gene encodes CDR1 SGHRS and CDR2 YFSETQ. This CDR3 contains 12 residues. Trimming stripped 4 bases from V and 7 bases from J, with 11 bases between. CDR3 sequence reads: CASSPQEAGYTF. The CDR3 DNA reads as TGCGCCAGCAGCCCACAAGAGGCTGGCTACACCTTC.

The rearrangement uses TRBV11-3 and TRBJ1-3, with D possibly being TRBD1 (5 bases). The V and J ends lost 3 bases and 1 base respectively, with 10 bases between them. CDR1 is SGHNT, CDR2 YENEEA, per germline. This CDR3 comprises 15 residues. The CDR3 loop reads CASSLGGGSGNTIYF. The CDR3 nucleotides are TGTGCCAGCAGCTTGGGGGGAGGATCTGGAAACACCATATATTTT.

The chain employs TRBV5-1 and TRBJ1-6, with D possibly matching TRBD1 (6 bases). Germline V gene sequence: CDR1 SGHRS, CDR2 YFSETQ. V lost 0 bases to trimming and J lost 7 bases, with 11 bases between them. CDR3 length: 15 amino acids. DNA for the CDR3: TGCGCCAGCAGCTTGGGGGACACAGGAAATTCACCCCTCCACTTT. Residues: CASSLGDTGNSPLHF.

The chain joins TRBV6-5 to TRBJ2-7; 8 bases map to TRBD1. CDR1 is MNHEY and CDR2 is SVGAGI in the germline V gene. V lost 5 bases, J lost 0 bases, and 3 bases stayed unmatched. This CDR3 is 14 amino acids long. CDR3 loop: CASSTGTGSYEQYF. The CDR3 region has the DNA TGTGCCAGCAGTACCGGGACAGGCTCCTACGAGCAGTACTTC.

The gene calls are TRBV5-5 and TRBJ2-2; 9 nucleotides agree with TRBD1. CDR1 is SGHKS and CDR2 is YYEKEE in the germline V gene (reference sequence). Germline trimming cut 3 bases from V and 5 bases from J; bases unmatched to any gene: 5. The CDR3 runs to 15 residues. CDR3 bases: TGTGCCAGCAGCTGGGGACAGGGAGGGACCGGGGAGCTGTTTTTT. This sequence encodes CASSWGQGGTGELFF.

This chain uses TRBV5-1 with TRBJ1-1; D is perhaps TRBD1 (5 bases). This CDR3 has 12 amino acids. V was trimmed by 5 bases and J by 4 bases, leaving 9 bases between them. Germline loops: CDR1 SGHRS, CDR2 YFSETQ. Here the CDR3 DNA reads TGCGCCAGCAGAAGCCAGGGCACTGAAGCTTTCTTT. Its translation: CASRSQGTEAFF.

The chain recombines TRBV5-8 with TRBJ1-4; D not resolved. CDR1 and CDR2 from the germline V gene are SGHTS and YDEGEE. Trimming stripped 0 bases from V and 12 bases from J, with 9 bases between. This CDR3 is 12 amino acids long. In DNA form, the CDR3 reads TGTGCCAGCAGCTTGGTTTCCAGGCAACTGTTTTTT. Protein: CASSLVSRQLFF. Together with reference TRBV5-8 and TRBJ1-4, the CDR3 gives the full variable domain: EAGVTQSPTHLIKTRGQQATLRCSPISGHTSVYWYQQALGLGLQFLLWYDEGEERNRGNFPPRFSGRQFPNYSSELNVNALELEDSALYLCASSLVSRQLFFGSGTQLSVL.

This clone was detected a few times. V and J are TRBV5-1 and TRBJ1-6, with D unresolved. CDR3 length: 14 amino acids. Germline CDR1 is SGHRS and CDR2 is YFSETQ. V shed 4 bases and J shed 7 bases, with 12 bases lying between them. The chain's CDR3 is CASSVREPNSPLHF. In DNA, the CDR3 is TGCGCCAGCAGCGTCCGGGAACCGAATTCACCCCTCCACTTT.

The chain combines TRBV3-1 (or the pseudogene TRBV3-2) with TRBJ2-2, with D uncertain. Between the trimmed V and J ends, which lost 2 bases and 4 bases, there was a span of 14 bases. The CDR3 spans 16 residues. CDR1 LGHDT and CDR2 YNNKEL come from the germline V gene (reference sequence). The CDR3 sequence is CASSQSLERSTGELFF. The CDR3, as DNA: TGTGCCAGCAGCCAATCGCTGGAAAGGAGCACCGGGGAGCTGTTTTTT.

The chain joins TRBV7-8 to TRBJ2-7, with TRBD1 identical over 8 bases. The CDR3 has 13 residues. Per germline, CDR1 SGHVS and CDR2 FQNEAQ. V trimming: 5 bases; J trimming: 3 bases; junction bases outside the gene matches: 3. The CDR3 here is CASSVGQDYEQYF. CDR3 sequence (DNA): TGTGCCAGCAGCGTGGGACAGGACTACGAGCAGTACTTC.

V and J are TRBV19 and TRBJ2-3; 10 nucleotides match TRBD2. This CDR3 spans 14 amino acids. Losses at the gene ends were 11 bases for V and 5 bases for J; bases not matched to a gene: 10. Germline CDR1 is LNHDA and CDR2 is SQIVND (reference sequence). CDR3 in amino acids: CAAQSSGRGDTQYF. In nucleotides, the CDR3 is TGTGCCGCGCAATCCAGCGGGAGGGGAGATACGCAGTATTTT.